What follows are 18 T cell receptor beta chains derived from one specimen sequenced in a study of graft-versus-host responses after intestinal transplantation. Method: immunoSEQ multiplex PCR; TCRdb's copy keeps in-frame clones and lacks some. Here the sample spans over 85,000 clones, over 85% being singletons. No antigen has been identified for these receptors. Material: unstimulated CD8+ T cells sorted from spleen or lymph node cells, obtained before intestinal transplant. These receptors were taken from a human donor who received an intestinal transplant.

This rearrangement joins TRBV5-1 to TRBJ2-7; the match to TRBD2 covers 10 bases. The length of the CDR3 is 16 residues. The V and J ends lost 0 bases and 2 bases, in that order; junction bases with no gene match: 5. Germline CDR1 SGHRS, CDR2 YFSETQ. This chain's CDR3 is CASSLGGLANPYEQYF. The CDR3 region has the DNA TGCGCCAGCAGCTTGGGGGGACTAGCGAACCCCTACGAGCAGTACTTC.

V usage is TRBV5-1 and J usage is TRBJ2-2; D is perhaps TRBD1 (6 bases). V lost 1 base and J 3 bases, leaving 19 bases between the germline ends. Germline CDR1 reads SGHRS; CDR2 reads YFSETQ. The CDR3 is 18 residues long. The CDR3 bases are TGCGCCAGCAGCTTGCCCCGTTCTGGACAGCTTTACACCGGGGAGCTGTTTTTT. Its translation is CASSLPRSGQLYTGELFF.

V gene TRBV9 combines with J gene TRBJ1-4, with 10 bases identical to TRBD1. The germline V gene encodes CDR1 SGDLS and CDR2 YYNGEE. The V gene end was trimmed by 4 bases and the J gene end by 4 bases; junction bases not matched to a gene: 4. The CDR3 runs 15 residues. The CDR3 region has the DNA TGTGCCAGCAGCCTCGGACAGGGGGGTAATGAAAAACTGTTTTTT. It translates to CASSLGQGGNEKLFF.

V and J are TRBV4-3 and TRBJ2-5; the match to TRBD2 covers 12 bases. With 2 bases clipped from V and 4 bases from J, the junction kept 5 bases outside the gene matches. CDR3 size: 16 residues. Germline lookup yields CDR1 LGHNA and CDR2 YSLEER. The CDR3 DNA follows: TGCGCCAGCAGCCAAACTAGCGGGGGGCTGAGAGAGACCCAGTACTTC. This gives the protein CASSQTSGGLRETQYF.

The rearrangement links TRBV27 to TRBJ2-7; the D gene is possibly TRBD1 (6 bases). V was trimmed by 9 bases and J by 5 bases, leaving 17 bases between them. CDR3 length: 13 residues. Germline loops: CDR1 MNHEY, CDR2 SMNVEV (reference sequence). The CDR3 nucleotides read TGTGCCAGTGGGTTTGGGGGCGGCAACGAGCAGTACTTC. Residues: CASGFGGGNEQYF.

The gene calls are TRBV5-6 and TRBJ2-5, with D perhaps matching TRBD2 (5 bases). The tail of the sequence fits TRBJ2-7 better, so the J call may be wrong. This CDR3 has 13 residues. The germline V gene has CDR1 SGHDT and CDR2 YYEEEE. CDR3 sequence reads: CASSFGVAYEQYF. CDR3 in DNA: TGTGCCAGCAGCTTCGGGGTTGCCTACGAGCAGTACTTC.

The V gene is TRBV27, the J gene TRBJ2-7; 9 nucleotides match TRBD1. Trimming took 5 bases from V and 5 from J; bases not matched to a gene: 13. The length of the CDR3 is 16 residues. From germline, CDR1 is MNHEY and CDR2 SMNVEV (reference sequence). The CDR3 bases are TGTGCCAGCAGTCCCCTTTGGACAGGGGTAATAGACGAGCAGTACTTC. Protein product: CASSPLWTGVIDEQYF.

The chain combines TRBV10-2 with TRBJ2-1, with TRBD2 matching 9 bases. Germline V lookup: CDR1 WSHSY, CDR2 SAAADI. The junction had 7 bases not matched to a gene; V was cut back by 0 bases and J by 7 bases. The length of the CDR3 is 16 residues. In DNA form, the CDR3 reads TGCGCCAGCAGTGAGTCTAGGGGACTAGCTGGGAATGAGCAGTTCTTC. It encodes CASSESRGLAGNEQFF.

The V gene is TRBV27, the J gene TRBJ1-1; TRBD1 is a possible D gene (5 bases). Trimming stripped 6 bases from V and 9 bases from J, with 17 bases between. CDR1 is MNHEY and CDR2 is SMNVEV in the germline V gene (reference sequence). The CDR3 is 13 amino acids. This CDR3 reads CASRLGAGYQAFF. CDR3 coding DNA: TGTGCCAGCAGGCTAGGGGCAGGGTATCAAGCTTTCTTT.

The chain links TRBV7-8 to TRBJ1-2; 8 bases match TRBD1. Germline CDR1 is SGHVS and CDR2 is FQNEAQ. The junction had 4 bases not matched to a gene; V was cut back by 5 bases and J by 5 bases. CDR3 length: 13 residues. The CDR3 DNA sequence: TGTGCCAGCAGCCCCGGGACAGGATATGGCTACACCTTC. This encodes CASSPGTGYGYTF. Based on the CDR3 plus reference TRBV7-8 and TRBJ1-2, the full variable domain is GAGVSQSPRYKVAKRGQDVALRCDPISGHVSLFWYQQALGQGPEFLTYFQNEAQLDKSGLPSDRFFAERPEGSVSTLKIQRTQQEDSAVYLCASSPGTGYGYTFGSGTRLTVV.

The chain has TRBV28 and TRBJ2-1; 10 bases are shared with TRBD2. The CDR3 is made up of 16 amino acids. CDR1 is MDHEN and CDR2 is SYDVKM in the germline V gene. The junction had 12 bases not matched to a gene; V was cut back by 6 bases and J by 7 bases. As DNA, the CDR3 is TGTGCCAGCAGCTCAGCAGGGCTAGCGGGAGCAAATGAGCAGTTCTTC. Its protein product is CASSSAGLAGANEQFF.

The chain is built from TRBV7-9 and TRBJ2-7; TRBD1 agrees at 11 bases. Germline loops: CDR1 SEHNR, CDR2 FQNEAQ (reference sequence). V lost 3 bases to trimming and J lost 3 bases; unmatched junction nucleotides: 4. The CDR3 loop spans 15 amino acids. CDR3 loop: CASSFSGQGVYEQYF. The CDR3, as DNA: TGTGCCAGCAGCTTTTCGGGACAGGGGGTCTACGAGCAGTACTTC. The full variable domain, completed using reference TRBV7-9 and TRBJ2-7, is DTGVSQNPRHKITKRGQNVTFRCDPISEHNRLYWYRQTLGQGPEFLTYFQNEAQLEKSRLLSDRFSAERPKGSFSTLEIQRTEQGDSAMYLCASSFSGQGVYEQYFGPGTRLTVT.

The rearrangement uses TRBV6-4 and TRBJ1-2, with 7 nucleotides matching TRBD1. CDR1 MRHNA and CDR2 SNTAGT come from the germline V gene. V lost 6 bases, J lost 6 bases, and 16 bases stayed unmatched. This CDR3 comprises 16 residues. CDR3 nucleotides: TGTGCCAGCAGCCTCCCGCCGGGACAGCTTATTCATGGCTACACCTTC. This translates into CASSLPPGQLIHGYTF.

The J gene is TRBJ2-7, the V gene TRBV30, with D perhaps TRBD1 (6 bases). Trimming left V 0 bases short and J 0 bases short, with 12 bases between. Per the germline V gene, CDR1 is GTSNPN and CDR2 is SVGIG (reference sequence). This CDR3 has 15 residues. CDR3 coding DNA: TGTGCCTGGAGTGTTGGGGACACCTACTCCTACGAGCAGTACTTC. It encodes CAWSVGDTYSYEQYF.

This rearrangement joins TRBV19 to TRBJ1-1, with TRBD1 matching 9 bases. Germline V gene data show CDR1 as LNHDA and CDR2 as SQIVND (reference sequence). V lost 3 bases and J lost 7; bases outside the gene matches: 3. CDR3 length: 13 residues. CDR3 sequence (DNA): TGTGCCAGTAGTATGGGGACAGGGAGTGAAGCTTTCTTT. This sequence encodes CASSMGTGSEAFF.

In DNA form, the CDR3 reads TGTGCCAGCAGCTCCTCCGGGACTGAGGGGGATACGCAGTATTTT. It is translated as CASSSSGTEGDTQYF. The gene calls are TRBV7-2 and TRBJ2-3; tentatively, D is TRBD2 (6 bases). The CDR3 has 15 residues. The germline CDR1 and CDR2 sequences are SGHTA and FQGNSA. The germline V and J ends were trimmed by 4 bases and 6 bases, with 17 bases remaining between them. Combining the CDR3 with reference TRBV7-2 and TRBJ2-3 gives the whole variable domain GAGVSQSPSNKVTEKGKDVELRCDPISGHTALYWYRQSLGQGLEFLIYFQGNSAPDKSGLPSDRFSAERTGGSVSTLTIQRTQQEDSAVYLCASSSSGTEGDTQYFGPGTRLTVL.

This chain links TRBV13 with TRBJ1-2, with no clear D. The germline CDR1 and CDR2 sequences are PRHDT and FYEKMQ (reference sequence). Trimming pared 0 bases from V and 8 bases from J, leaving 4 bases between. The CDR3 covers 11 residues. In nucleotides, the CDR3 is TGTGCCAGCAGCTTAGGACAGGGCTACACCTTC. Amino acid sequence: CASSLGQGYTF.

V is TRBV6-1 and J is TRBJ2-5; 12 bases line up with TRBD2. Germline V gene lookup returns CDR1 MNHNS and CDR2 SASEGT. The CDR3 runs to 15 residues. J lost 5 bases, V lost 7 bases, and 8 bases had no gene match. The CDR3 loop reads CASKFPSGREETQYF. Written as DNA, the CDR3 is TGTGCCAGCAAATTCCCTAGCGGGAGGGAGGAGACCCAGTACTTC.